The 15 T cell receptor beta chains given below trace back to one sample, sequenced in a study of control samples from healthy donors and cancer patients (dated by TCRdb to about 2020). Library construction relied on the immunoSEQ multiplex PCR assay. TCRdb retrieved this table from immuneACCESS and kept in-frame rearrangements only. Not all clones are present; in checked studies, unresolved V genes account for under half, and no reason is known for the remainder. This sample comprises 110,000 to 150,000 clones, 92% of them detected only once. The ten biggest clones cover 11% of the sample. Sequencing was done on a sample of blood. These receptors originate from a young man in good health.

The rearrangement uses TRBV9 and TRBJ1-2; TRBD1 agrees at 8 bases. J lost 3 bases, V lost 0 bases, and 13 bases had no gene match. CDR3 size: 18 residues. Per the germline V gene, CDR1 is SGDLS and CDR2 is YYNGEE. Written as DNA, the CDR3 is TGTGCCAGCAGCGTAGGCGGGTCGGGGGCAGGGGGCGACTATGGCTACACCTTC. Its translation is CASSVGGSGAGGDYGYTF.

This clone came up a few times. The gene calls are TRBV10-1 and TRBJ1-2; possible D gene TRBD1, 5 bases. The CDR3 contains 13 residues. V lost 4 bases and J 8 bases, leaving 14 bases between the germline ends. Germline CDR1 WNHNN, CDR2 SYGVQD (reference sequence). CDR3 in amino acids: CASSARRQGGYTF. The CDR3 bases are TGCGCCAGCAGTGCGCGTCGTCAGGGCGGCTACACCTTC.

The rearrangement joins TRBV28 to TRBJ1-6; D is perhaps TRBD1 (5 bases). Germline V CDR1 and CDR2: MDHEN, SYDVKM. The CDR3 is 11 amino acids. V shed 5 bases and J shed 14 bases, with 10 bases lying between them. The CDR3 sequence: CASSTGSTLHF. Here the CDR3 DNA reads TGTGCCAGCAGTACAGGCTCGACCCTCCACTTT.

CDR3 residues: CAWSSGQGVFVLSYEQYF. The CDR3 DNA reads as TGTGCCTGGAGTTCGGGACAGGGGGTATTTGTATTGTCCTACGAGCAGTACTTC. V usage is TRBV30 and J usage is TRBJ2-7, with TRBD1 identical over 11 bases. V was pared by 2 bases and J by 1 base, with 13 bases of the junction left unmatched. The CDR3 consists of 18 residues. Germline V gene lookup returns CDR1 GTSNPN and CDR2 SVGIG (reference sequence). The full variable domain, completed using reference TRBV30 and TRBJ2-7, is SQTIHQWPATLVQPVGSPLSLECTVEGTSNPNLYWYRQAAGRGLQLLFYSVGIGQISSEVPQNLSASRPQDRQFILSSKKLLLSDSGFYLCAWSSGQGVFVLSYEQYFGPGTRLTVT.

The CDR3 sequence: CASSLGYRSSYNSPLHF. The DNA for the CDR3 is TGTGCCAGCAGCTTGGGGTACAGGAGCTCCTATAATTCACCCCTCCACTTT. The chain recombines TRBV7-9 with TRBJ1-6, with D possibly matching TRBD1 (5 bases). This CDR3 has 17 residues. Germline V gene data show CDR1 as SEHNR and CDR2 as FQNEAQ (reference sequence). Between the trimmed V and J ends, which lost 3 bases and 0 bases, there was a span of 12 bases.

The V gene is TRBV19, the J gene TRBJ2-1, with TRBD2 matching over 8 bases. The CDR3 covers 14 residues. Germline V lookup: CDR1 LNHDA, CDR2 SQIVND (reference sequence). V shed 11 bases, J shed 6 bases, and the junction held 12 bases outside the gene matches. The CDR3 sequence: CASSGSIGRNEQFF. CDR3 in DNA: TGTGCCTCCAGCGGGAGTATAGGTCGCAATGAGCAGTTCTTC.

The CDR3, as DNA: TGTGCCAGCAGTTTACAGGGGGCTGGGGGCTACACCTTC. Amino acid sequence: CASSLQGAGGYTF. The chain uses TRBV27 and TRBJ1-2; 8 nucleotides match TRBD1. From germline, CDR1 is MNHEY and CDR2 SMNVEV (reference sequence). J gave up 8 bases and V 2 bases, and 4 bases lay outside the gene matches. The CDR3 loop spans 13 amino acids.

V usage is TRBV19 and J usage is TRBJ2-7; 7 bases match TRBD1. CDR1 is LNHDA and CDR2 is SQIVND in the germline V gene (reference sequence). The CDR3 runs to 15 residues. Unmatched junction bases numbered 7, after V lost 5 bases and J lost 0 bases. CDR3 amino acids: CASSPRWDSSYEQYF. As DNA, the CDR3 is TGTGCCAGTAGTCCCAGATGGGACAGCTCCTACGAGCAGTACTTC.

The CDR3 region has the DNA TGCGCCAGCAGCTTCCAAGCGGGAGAAGGAGTCGGCGCAGATACGCAGTATTTT. Its protein product is CASSFQAGEGVGADTQYF. J is TRBJ2-3 and V is TRBV5-1, with 8 positions matching TRBD2. After removal of 2 bases from V and 4 bases from J, the junction contained 15 bases not matched to a gene. This CDR3 is 18 amino acids long. Germline CDR1 reads SGHRS; CDR2 reads YFSETQ.

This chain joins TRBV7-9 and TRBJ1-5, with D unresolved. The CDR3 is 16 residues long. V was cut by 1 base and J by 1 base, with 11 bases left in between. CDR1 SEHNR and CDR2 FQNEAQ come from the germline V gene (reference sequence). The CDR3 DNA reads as TGTGCCAGCAGCTTAGAAAGGGCTGGAAGCAATCAGCCCCAGCATTTT. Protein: CASSLERAGSNQPQHF.

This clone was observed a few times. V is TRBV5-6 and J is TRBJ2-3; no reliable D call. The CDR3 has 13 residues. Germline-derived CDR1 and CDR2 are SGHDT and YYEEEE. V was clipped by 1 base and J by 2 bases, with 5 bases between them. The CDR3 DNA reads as TGTGCCAGCAGCTTGAAAACCACAGATACGCAGTATTTT. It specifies CASSLKTTDTQYF.

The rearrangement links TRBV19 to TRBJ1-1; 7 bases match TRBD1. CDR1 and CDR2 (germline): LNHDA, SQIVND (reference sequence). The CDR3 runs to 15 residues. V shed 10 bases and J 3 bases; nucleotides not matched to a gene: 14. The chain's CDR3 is CATGPIDRADTEAFF. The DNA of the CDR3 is TGTGCCACCGGACCAATCGACAGGGCGGACACTGAAGCTTTCTTT.

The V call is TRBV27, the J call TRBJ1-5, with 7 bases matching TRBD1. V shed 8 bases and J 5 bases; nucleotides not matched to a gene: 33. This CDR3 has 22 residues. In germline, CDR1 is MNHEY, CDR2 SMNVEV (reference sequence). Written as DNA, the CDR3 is TGTGCCAGCTTCGCCACGCCACCAGAACGGGCAGGGGGAGATCCCCTGGATCAGCCCCAGCATTTT. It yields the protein CASFATPPERAGGDPLDQPQHF.

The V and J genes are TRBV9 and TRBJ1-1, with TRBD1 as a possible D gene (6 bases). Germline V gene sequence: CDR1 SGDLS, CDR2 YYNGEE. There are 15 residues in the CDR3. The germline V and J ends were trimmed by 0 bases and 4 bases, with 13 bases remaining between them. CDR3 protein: CASSVAGGGSTEAFF. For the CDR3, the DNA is TGTGCCAGCAGCGTAGCTGGGGGGGGCTCCACTGAAGCTTTCTTT.

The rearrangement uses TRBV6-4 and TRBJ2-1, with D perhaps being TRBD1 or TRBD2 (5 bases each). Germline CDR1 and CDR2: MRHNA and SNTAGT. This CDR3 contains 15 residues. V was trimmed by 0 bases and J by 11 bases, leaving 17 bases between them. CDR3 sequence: CASSDSDGGWGQQFF. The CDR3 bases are TGTGCCAGCAGTGACTCGGATGGGGGATGGGGCCAGCAGTTCTTC.